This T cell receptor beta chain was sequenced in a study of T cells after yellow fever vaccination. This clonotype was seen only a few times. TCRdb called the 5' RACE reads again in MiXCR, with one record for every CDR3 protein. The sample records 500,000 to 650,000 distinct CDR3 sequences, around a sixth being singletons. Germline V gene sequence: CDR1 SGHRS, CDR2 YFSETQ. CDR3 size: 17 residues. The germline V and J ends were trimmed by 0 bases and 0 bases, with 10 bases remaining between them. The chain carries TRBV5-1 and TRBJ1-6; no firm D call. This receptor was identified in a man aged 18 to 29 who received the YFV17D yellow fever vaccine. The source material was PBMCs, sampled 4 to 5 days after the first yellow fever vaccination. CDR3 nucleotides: TGCGCCAGCAGCTTGGGTGCAGGAAGCTCCTATAATTCACCCCTCCACTTT. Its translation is CASSLGAGSSYNSPLHF.